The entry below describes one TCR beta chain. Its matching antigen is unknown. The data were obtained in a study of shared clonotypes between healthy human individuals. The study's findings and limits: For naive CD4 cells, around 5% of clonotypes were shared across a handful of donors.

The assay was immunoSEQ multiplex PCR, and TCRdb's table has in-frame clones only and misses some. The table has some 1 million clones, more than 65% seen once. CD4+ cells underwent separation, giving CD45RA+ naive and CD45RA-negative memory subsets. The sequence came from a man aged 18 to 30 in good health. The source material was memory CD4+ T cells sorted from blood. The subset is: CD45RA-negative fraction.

CDR3 nucleotides: TGTGCCAGCAGTTACTCGGCAGGGCTTTACGAGCAGTACTTC. Translated, it gives CASSYSAGLYEQYF. The chain employs TRBV6-5 and TRBJ2-7; possible D gene TRBD1, 5 bases. Trimming cost V 0 bases and J 4 bases, with 10 bases left between them. Per the germline V gene, CDR1 is MNHEY and CDR2 is SVGAGI. The CDR3 spans 14 residues.